The T cell receptor beta chain under discussion was sequenced for a study of CD8+ T cells in alopecia areata. The overall study: Treated patients swallowed 5 to 10 mg of oral tofacitinib twice daily.

Investigators isolated RNA and reverse transcribed it into cDNA to act as the sequencing template. TCRdb's copy holds only in-frame clones and misses some; the assay was immunoSEQ multiplex PCR. The profile shows around 120,000 clones, 58% of them singletons. General study results and limits: More clonal than normal scalp was lesional scalp, particularly alopecia totalis/universalis. Scalp samples also yield sequences from resident alphabeta T cells of normal skin.

Remarks on this clone: Its target is not known.

Treatment specified: oral pan-JAK inhibitor, 5-10 mg twice daily. Alopecia areata patients had lesional scalp punch biopsies and peripheral blood taken from them. The specimen comprised CD8+ T cells sorted from blood, sampled at week 4, from a patient treated with tofacitinib. The TCR originated in a human donor with alopecia areata.

In DNA, the CDR3 is TGTGCCAGCAGTCTGACAGGGGAGGCGCAGTATTTT. Translation gives CASSLTGEAQYF. The chain combines TRBV27 with TRBJ2-3; 8 bases align to TRBD1. The CDR3 loop spans 12 amino acids. The V and J ends lost 5 bases and 10 bases, in that order; junction bases with no gene match: 5. The germline V gene has CDR1 MNHEY and CDR2 SMNVEV (reference sequence).